A selection of T cell receptor beta chains follows, all from one sample in a study of T cells in Graves' hyperthyroidism and ophthalmopathy. TCRdb re-called the multiplex PCR reads through MiXCR, storing one row per CDR3 protein. The sample shows 600,000 to 650,000 distinct CDR3 sequences, 15% to 20% of them seen only once. Sequenced sample: blood. These TCRs come from a woman younger than 45 with Graves' hyperthyroidism. Each CDR3 is given with its conserved first and last residue. Each record gives: V gene, J gene, D gene, clone size, CDR3 protein, CDR3 DNA. D genes are given only for firm matches. Only some rows state a clone size, as once, few, many or a class for expanded clones.

v_call: TRBV28; j_call: TRBJ1-3; d_call: .; clone_size: many; cdr3_aa: CASSLQGKGLNTIYF; cdr3_nt: TGTGCCAGCAGTTTGCAGGGGAAGGGTTTGAACACCATATATTTT
v_call: TRBV25-1; j_call: TRBJ2-7; d_call: .; clone_size: few; cdr3_aa: CASSEGTEQYF; cdr3_nt: TGTGCCAGCAGTGAGGGGACAGAGCAGTACTTC
v_call: TRBV6-1; j_call: TRBJ2-6; d_call: TRBD1; clone_size: .; cdr3_aa: CASSFRDRGPSGANVLTF; cdr3_nt: TGTGCCAGCAGTTTTCGGGACAGGGGGCCCTCTGGGGCCAACGTCCTGACTTTC
v_call: TRBV6-2/TRBV6-3; j_call: TRBJ2-1; d_call: .; clone_size: many; cdr3_aa: CASSYADLGNEQFF; cdr3_nt: TGTGCCAGCAGTTACGCCGACCTAGGCAATGAGCAGTTCTTC
v_call: TRBV7-2; j_call: TRBJ2-7; d_call: TRBD1; clone_size: .; cdr3_aa: CASSPRTGPYEQCF; cdr3_nt: TGTGCCAGCAGCCCGAGGACAGGGCCCTACGAGCAGTGCTTC
v_call: TRBV20-1; j_call: TRBJ2-7; d_call: .; clone_size: few; cdr3_aa: CSAFPRERNYEQYF; cdr3_nt: TGCAGTGCCTTCCCTCGGGAGCGAAACTACGAGCAGTACTTC
v_call: TRBV5-1; j_call: TRBJ2-1; d_call: .; clone_size: .; cdr3_aa: CASSLVGSFSYNEQFF; cdr3_nt: TGCGCCAGCAGCTTGGTCGGCAGTTTTAGCTACAATGAGCAGTTCTTC
v_call: TRBV9; j_call: TRBJ2-2; d_call: .; clone_size: .; cdr3_aa: CASKKTGRNTGELFF; cdr3_nt: TGTGCCAGCAAAAAAACGGGCAGGAACACCGGGGAGCTGTTTTTT
v_call: TRBV20-1; j_call: TRBJ2-5; d_call: .; clone_size: .; cdr3_aa: CSARPFGSETQYF; cdr3_nt: TGCAGTGCTAGGCCCTTTGGGTCAGAGACCCAGTACTTC
v_call: TRBV5-1; j_call: TRBJ2-1; d_call: TRBD1; clone_size: few; cdr3_aa: CASSLGQGAFGEQFF; cdr3_nt: TGCGCCAGCAGCCTAGGACAGGGGGCGTTTGGGGAGCAGTTCTTC
v_call: TRBV5-5; j_call: TRBJ2-7; d_call: .; clone_size: .; cdr3_aa: CASSFPGQSYEQYF; cdr3_nt: TGTGCCAGCAGCTTTCCGGGACAATCCTACGAGCAGTACTTC
v_call: TRBV10-3; j_call: TRBJ2-1; d_call: .; clone_size: .; cdr3_aa: CAISDRGNEQFF; cdr3_nt: TGTGCCATCAGTGATAGGGGTAATGAGCAGTTCTTC
v_call: TRBV6-5; j_call: TRBJ1-1; d_call: .; clone_size: few; cdr3_aa: CASSYSLGKNTEAFF; cdr3_nt: TGTGCCAGCAGTTACTCGCTAGGAAAGAACACTGAAGCTTTCTTT
v_call: TRBV16; j_call: TRBJ2-1; d_call: .; clone_size: .; cdr3_aa: CASSQSGGNEQFF; cdr3_nt: TGTGCCAGCAGCCAATCGGGTGGCAATGAGCAGTTCTTC
v_call: TRBV5-1; j_call: TRBJ2-7; d_call: TRBD2; clone_size: few; cdr3_aa: CASSWTSGRVYEQYF; cdr3_nt: TGCGCCAGCAGCTGGACTAGCGGGAGGGTCTACGAGCAGTACTTC
v_call: TRBV20-1; j_call: TRBJ1-6; d_call: .; clone_size: few; cdr3_aa: CSARGGGTSPLHF; cdr3_nt: TGCAGTGCTAGAGGGGGGGGGACTTCACCCCTCCACTTT
v_call: TRBV5-1; j_call: TRBJ1-5; d_call: TRBD1; clone_size: many; cdr3_aa: CASSYGASGQGLEPQHF; cdr3_nt: TGCGCCAGCAGTTACGGAGCCTCAGGACAGGGCCTCGAGCCCCAGCATTTT
v_call: TRBV11-2; j_call: TRBJ1-6; d_call: TRBD1; clone_size: few; cdr3_aa: CASSPGTGAYNSPLHF; cdr3_nt: TGTGCCAGCAGTCCGGGGACAGGGGCCTATAATTCACCCCTCCACTTT
v_call: TRBV28; j_call: TRBJ1-5; d_call: .; clone_size: many; cdr3_aa: CASSLTGAEQPQHF; cdr3_nt: TGTGCCAGCAGTTTAACGGGGGCAGAGCAGCCCCAGCATTTT
v_call: TRBV7-8; j_call: TRBJ2-7; d_call: TRBD2; clone_size: many; cdr3_aa: CASSLASGGSYEQYF; cdr3_nt: TGTGCCAGCAGCTTGGCTAGCGGGGGCTCCTACGAGCAGTACTTC
v_call: TRBV28; j_call: TRBJ1-5; d_call: .; clone_size: many; cdr3_aa: CASRETGPHTQPQHF; cdr3_nt: TGTGCCAGCAGGGAAACTGGGCCCCACACTCAGCCCCAGCATTTT
v_call: TRBV20-1; j_call: TRBJ1-3; d_call: .; clone_size: .; cdr3_aa: CSARGRVAGNTIYF; cdr3_nt: TGCAGTGCTAGAGGAAGGGTAGCTGGAAACACCATATATTTT
v_call: TRBV28; j_call: TRBJ2-3; d_call: TRBD2; clone_size: many; cdr3_aa: CASSLSGRGTQYF; cdr3_nt: TGTGCCAGCAGTCTTAGCGGGAGGGGAACGCAGTATTTT
v_call: TRBV25-1; j_call: TRBJ2-7; d_call: TRBD2; clone_size: many; cdr3_aa: CASSDPSSGSSHEQYF; cdr3_nt: TGTGCCAGCAGTGACCCCTCGAGCGGGAGCTCCCACGAGCAGTACTTC
v_call: TRBV20-1; j_call: TRBJ2-2; d_call: .; clone_size: .; cdr3_aa: CSARDHRRGGTGELFF; cdr3_nt: TGCAGTGCTAGAGATCATAGAAGGGGTGGCACCGGGGAGCTGTTTTTT
v_call: TRBV6-1; j_call: TRBJ2-5; d_call: TRBD2; clone_size: many; cdr3_aa: CASSKSGRARETQYF; cdr3_nt: TGTGCCAGCAGCAAGAGCGGGAGGGCCCGAGAGACCCAGTACTTC
v_call: TRBV5-1; j_call: TRBJ2-1; d_call: TRBD1; clone_size: many; cdr3_aa: CASSLGQGNAYNEQFF; cdr3_nt: TGCGCCAGCAGCTTGGGACAGGGCAATGCATACAATGAGCAGTTCTTC
v_call: TRBV12-3/TRBV12-4; j_call: TRBJ2-7; d_call: .; clone_size: .; cdr3_aa: CASSPDWGDEQYF; cdr3_nt: TGTGCCAGCAGTCCGGACTGGGGTGACGAGCAGTACTTC
v_call: TRBV2; j_call: TRBJ2-7; d_call: .; clone_size: many; cdr3_aa: CASRDAYEQYF; cdr3_nt: TGTGCCAGCAGGGACGCCTACGAGCAGTACTTC
v_call: TRBV6-1; j_call: TRBJ1-1; d_call: TRBD1; clone_size: .; cdr3_aa: CASSAHRGSEAFF; cdr3_nt: TGTGCCAGCAGTGCTCACAGGGGTTCTGAAGCTTTCTTT
v_call: TRBV20-1; j_call: TRBJ2-3; d_call: .; clone_size: many; cdr3_aa: CSANPGSIRASVSDTQYF; cdr3_nt: TGCAGTGCTAACCCCGGATCTATCCGAGCTAGCGTCTCAGATACGCAGTATTTT
v_call: TRBV28; j_call: TRBJ2-1; d_call: TRBD2; clone_size: many; cdr3_aa: CAVGGREQFF; cdr3_nt: TGTGCCGTGGGAGGGCGTGAGCAGTTCTTC
v_call: TRBV10-3; j_call: TRBJ2-1; d_call: .; clone_size: few; cdr3_aa: CAISDVAYNEQFF; cdr3_nt: TGTGCCATCAGTGACGTCGCATACAATGAGCAGTTCTTC
v_call: TRBV28; j_call: TRBJ1-4; d_call: TRBD1; clone_size: few; cdr3_aa: CASSSLQGGEKLFF; cdr3_nt: TGTGCCAGCAGCTCGTTACAGGGGGGAGAAAAACTGTTTTTT
v_call: TRBV4-1; j_call: TRBJ1-5; d_call: TRBD1; clone_size: .; cdr3_aa: CASSHSIPTGGPQHF; cdr3_nt: TGCGCCAGCAGCCACTCAATCCCGACAGGGGGACCCCAGCATTTT
v_call: TRBV20-1; j_call: TRBJ2-3; d_call: .; clone_size: many; cdr3_aa: CSARDPETDPRGDTQYF; cdr3_nt: TGCAGTGCTAGAGATCCCGAGACCGACCCACGGGGAGATACGCAGTATTTT
v_call: TRBV2; j_call: TRBJ1-2; d_call: .; clone_size: few; cdr3_aa: CASRLFRENYGYTF; cdr3_nt: TGTGCCAGCAGGCTCTTCCGGGAAAACTATGGCTACACCTTC
v_call: TRBV13; j_call: TRBJ2-7; d_call: TRBD1; clone_size: .; cdr3_aa: CASSLDWRQGAYEQYF; cdr3_nt: TGTGCCAGCAGCTTAGATTGGCGGCAGGGGGCTTACGAGCAGTACTTC
v_call: TRBV9; j_call: TRBJ2-1; d_call: .; clone_size: .; cdr3_aa: CASSPRLEAAYNEQFF; cdr3_nt: TGTGCCAGCAGCCCGCGCCTCGAGGCGGCCTACAATGAGCAGTTCTTC